This T cell receptor (beta chain) was identified in a study of cytomegalovirus exposure and HLA in healthy donors. PCR primers comprised 60 Vbeta and 13 Jbeta primers. Assay: immunoSEQ multiplex PCR; the TCRdb copy retains only in-frame clones and omits some. The table records 170,000 or so clones, around 83% of them present only once. Samples came from healthy bone marrow donors. This CDR3 is 14 amino acids long. V was cut by 1 base and J by 2 bases, with 7 bases left in between. The germline CDR1 and CDR2 sequences are MNHEY and SMNVEV (reference sequence). General study findings and limits: When analyzed later, a missense DCLRE1C variant was found to be linked to TCR beta V- and J-gene trimming.

Comments on this clone: Its antigen remains unidentified.

The sequence was obtained from a man aged 50 to 59 in good health and CMV-seropositive. The rearrangement uses TRBV27 and TRBJ2-3; D is uncertain. What was sequenced was PBMCs. The CDR3 region is CASSLFLDTDTQYF. Written as DNA, the CDR3 is TGTGCCAGCAGTTTATTCTTAGACACAGATACGCAGTATTTT.